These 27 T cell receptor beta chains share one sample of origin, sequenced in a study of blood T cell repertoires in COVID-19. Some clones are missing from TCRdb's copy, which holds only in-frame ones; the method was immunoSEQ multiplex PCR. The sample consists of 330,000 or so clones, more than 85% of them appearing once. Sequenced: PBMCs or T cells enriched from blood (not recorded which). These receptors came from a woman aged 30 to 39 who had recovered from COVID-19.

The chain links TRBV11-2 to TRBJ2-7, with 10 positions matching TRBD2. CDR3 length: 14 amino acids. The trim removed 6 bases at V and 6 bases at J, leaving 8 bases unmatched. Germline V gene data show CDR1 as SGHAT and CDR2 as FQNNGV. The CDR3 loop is CASRIAGGPGEQYF. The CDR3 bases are TGTGCCAGCAGGATAGCGGGGGGACCCGGCGAGCAGTACTTC.

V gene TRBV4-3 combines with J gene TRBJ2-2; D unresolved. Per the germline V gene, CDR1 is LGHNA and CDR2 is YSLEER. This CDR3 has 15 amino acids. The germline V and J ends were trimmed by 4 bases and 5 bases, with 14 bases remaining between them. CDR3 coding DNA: TGCGCCAGCAGCCCCCATTACAGAAAAACCGGGGAGCTGTTTTTT. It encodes CASSPHYRKTGELFF.

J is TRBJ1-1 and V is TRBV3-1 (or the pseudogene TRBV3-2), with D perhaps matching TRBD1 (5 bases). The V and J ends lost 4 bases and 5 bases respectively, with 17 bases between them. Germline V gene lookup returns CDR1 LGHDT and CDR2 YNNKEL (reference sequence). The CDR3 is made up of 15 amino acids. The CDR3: CASSPRLTDPTEAFF. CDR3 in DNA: TGTGCCAGCAGCCCCCGACTGACAGATCCTACTGAAGCTTTCTTT.

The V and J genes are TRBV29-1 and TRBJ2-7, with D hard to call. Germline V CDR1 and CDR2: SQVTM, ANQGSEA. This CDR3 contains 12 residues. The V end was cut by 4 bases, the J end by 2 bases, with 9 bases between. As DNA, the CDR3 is TGCAGCGTTGGGGTGGCGGCCTACGAGCAGTACTTC. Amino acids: CSVGVAAYEQYF.

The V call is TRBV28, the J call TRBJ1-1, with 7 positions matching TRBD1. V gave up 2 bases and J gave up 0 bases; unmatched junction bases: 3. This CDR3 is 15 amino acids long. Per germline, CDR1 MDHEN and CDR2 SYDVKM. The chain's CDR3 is CASSLEGALNTEAFF. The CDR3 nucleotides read TGTGCCAGCAGTTTAGAGGGGGCCTTGAACACTGAAGCTTTCTTT.

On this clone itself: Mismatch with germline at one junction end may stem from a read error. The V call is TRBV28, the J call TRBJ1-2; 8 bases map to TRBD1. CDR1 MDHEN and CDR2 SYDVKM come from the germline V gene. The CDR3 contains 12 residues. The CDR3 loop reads CASSSETGGRGF. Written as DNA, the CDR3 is TGTGCCAGCAGTTCGGAAACAGGGGGAAGGGGTTTC.

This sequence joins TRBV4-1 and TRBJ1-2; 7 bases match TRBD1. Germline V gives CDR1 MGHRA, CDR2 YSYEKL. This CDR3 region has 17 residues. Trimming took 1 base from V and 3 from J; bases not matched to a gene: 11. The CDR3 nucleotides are TGCGCCAGCAGCCAAGGAGCCGGGGACAGCGCTTACTATGGCTACACCTTC. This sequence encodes CASSQGAGDSAYYGYTF.

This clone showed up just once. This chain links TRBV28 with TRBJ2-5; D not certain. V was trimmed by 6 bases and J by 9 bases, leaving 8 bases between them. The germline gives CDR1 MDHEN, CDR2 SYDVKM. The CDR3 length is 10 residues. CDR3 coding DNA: TGTGCCAGCAGCTTCGAGGCCCAGTACTTC. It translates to CASSFEAQYF.

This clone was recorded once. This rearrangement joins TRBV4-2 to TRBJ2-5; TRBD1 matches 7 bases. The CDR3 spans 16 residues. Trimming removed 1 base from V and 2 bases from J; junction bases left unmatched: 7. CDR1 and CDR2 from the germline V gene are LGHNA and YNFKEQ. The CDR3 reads CASSQGVSRGQETQYF. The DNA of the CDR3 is TGTGCCAGCAGCCAAGGGGTCTCCAGGGGGCAAGAGACCCAGTACTTC.

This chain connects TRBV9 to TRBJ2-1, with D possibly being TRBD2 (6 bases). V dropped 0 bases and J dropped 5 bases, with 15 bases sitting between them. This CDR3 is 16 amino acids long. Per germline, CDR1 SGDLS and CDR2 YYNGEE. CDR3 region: CASSVEPGLRNNEQFF. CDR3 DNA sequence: TGTGCCAGCAGCGTAGAACCGGGACTCCGAAACAATGAGCAGTTCTTC. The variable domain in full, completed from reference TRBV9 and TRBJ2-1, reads DSGVTQTPKHLITATGQRVTLRCSPRSGDLSVYWYQQSLDQGLQFLIQYYNGEERAKGNILERFSAQQFPDLHSELNLSSLELGDSALYFCASSVEPGLRNNEQFFGPGTRLTVL.

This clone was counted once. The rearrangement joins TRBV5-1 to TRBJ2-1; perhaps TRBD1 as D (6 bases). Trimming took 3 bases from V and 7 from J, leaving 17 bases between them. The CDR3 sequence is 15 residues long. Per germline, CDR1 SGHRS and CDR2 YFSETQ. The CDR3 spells CASSSGTTTRNEQFF. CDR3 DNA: TGCGCCAGCAGCTCCGGGACAACCACGAGGAATGAGCAGTTCTTC.

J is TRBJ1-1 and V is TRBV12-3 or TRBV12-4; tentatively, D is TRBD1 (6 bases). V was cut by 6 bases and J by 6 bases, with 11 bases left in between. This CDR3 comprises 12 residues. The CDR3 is CASRDRYAEAFF. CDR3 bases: TGTGCCAGCAGAGACAGGTACGCTGAAGCTTTCTTT.

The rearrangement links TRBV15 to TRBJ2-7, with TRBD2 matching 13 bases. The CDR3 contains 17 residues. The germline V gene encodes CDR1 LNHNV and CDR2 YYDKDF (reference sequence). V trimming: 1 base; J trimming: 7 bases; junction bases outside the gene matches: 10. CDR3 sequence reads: CATSRVSTSGRPKEQYF. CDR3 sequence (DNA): TGTGCCACCAGCAGAGTGTCGACTAGCGGGAGGCCGAAAGAGCAGTACTTC.

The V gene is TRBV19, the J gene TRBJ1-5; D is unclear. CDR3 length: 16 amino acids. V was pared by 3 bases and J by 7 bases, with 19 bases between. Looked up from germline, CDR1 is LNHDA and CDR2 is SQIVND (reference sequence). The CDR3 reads CASSIGALQVEQPQHF. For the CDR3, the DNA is TGTGCCAGTAGTATCGGCGCCTTGCAGGTTGAGCAGCCCCAGCATTTT.

The CDR3 coding sequence is TGCGCCAGCAGTCAACTATTCTCTCTCGAGCAGTACTTC. It specifies CASSQLFSLEQYF. The gene calls are TRBV23-1 and TRBJ2-7; D is unclear. TRBV23-1 is an open reading frame whose function is uncertain. This CDR3 is 13 amino acids long. Deletions cut 2 bases from V and 6 bases from J, with 11 bases between.

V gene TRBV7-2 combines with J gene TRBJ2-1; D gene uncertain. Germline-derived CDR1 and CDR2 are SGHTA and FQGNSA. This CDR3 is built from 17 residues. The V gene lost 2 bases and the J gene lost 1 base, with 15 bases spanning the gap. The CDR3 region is CASSLWVLKRSYNEQFF. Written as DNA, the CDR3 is TGTGCCAGCAGCTTATGGGTCCTAAAGAGGTCCTACAATGAGCAGTTCTTC. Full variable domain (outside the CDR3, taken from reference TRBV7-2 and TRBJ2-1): GAGVSQSPSNKVTEKGKDVELRCDPISGHTALYWYRQSLGQGLEFLIYFQGNSAPDKSGLPSDRFSAERTGGSVSTLTIQRTQQEDSAVYLCASSLWVLKRSYNEQFFGPGTRLTVL.

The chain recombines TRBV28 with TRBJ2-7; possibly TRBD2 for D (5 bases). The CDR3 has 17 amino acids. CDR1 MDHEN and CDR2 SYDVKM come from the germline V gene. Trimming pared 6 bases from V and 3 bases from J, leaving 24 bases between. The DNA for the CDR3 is TGTGCCAGCAGACCTAAACGCCTTCGGGGTAGGTACTACGAGCAGTACTTC. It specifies CASRPKRLRGRYYEQYF.

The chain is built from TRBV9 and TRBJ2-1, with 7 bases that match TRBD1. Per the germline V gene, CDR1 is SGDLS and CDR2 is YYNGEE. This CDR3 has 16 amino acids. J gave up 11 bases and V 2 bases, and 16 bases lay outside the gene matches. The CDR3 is CASSVMTGTETMKQFF. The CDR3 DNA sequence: TGTGCCAGCAGCGTTATGACCGGGACAGAGACAATGAAGCAGTTCTTC. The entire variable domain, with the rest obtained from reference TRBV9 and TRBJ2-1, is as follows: DSGVTQTPKHLITATGQRVTLRCSPRSGDLSVYWYQQSLDQGLQFLIQYYNGEERAKGNILERFSAQQFPDLHSELNLSSLELGDSALYFCASSVMTGTETMKQFFGPGTRLTVL.

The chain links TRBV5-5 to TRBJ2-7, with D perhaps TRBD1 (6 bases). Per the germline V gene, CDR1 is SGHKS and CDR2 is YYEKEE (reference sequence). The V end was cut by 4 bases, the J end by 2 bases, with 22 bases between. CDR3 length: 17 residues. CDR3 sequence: CASSDASGTYWAYEQYF. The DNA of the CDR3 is TGTGCCAGCAGCGACGCTTCCGGGACATATTGGGCCTACGAGCAGTACTTC.

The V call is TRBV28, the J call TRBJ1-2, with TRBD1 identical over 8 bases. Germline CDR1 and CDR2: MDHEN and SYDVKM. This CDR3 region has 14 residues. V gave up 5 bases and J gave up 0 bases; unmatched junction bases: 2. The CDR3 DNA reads TGTGCCAGCAGTCAGGGGGCGGCTAACTATGGCTACACCTTC. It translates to CASSQGAANYGYTF.

The DNA of the CDR3 is TGTGCCAGCTCAAGGGACAGCTTCAACTATGGCTACACCTTC. Translated, it gives CASSRDSFNYGYTF. The chain has TRBV18 and TRBJ1-2; TRBD1 matches at 7 bases. The J segment lost 2 bases and the V segment lost 5 bases, leaving 5 bases of the junction unmatched. Germline V lookup: CDR1 KGHSH, CDR2 LQKENI. This CDR3 contains 14 residues.

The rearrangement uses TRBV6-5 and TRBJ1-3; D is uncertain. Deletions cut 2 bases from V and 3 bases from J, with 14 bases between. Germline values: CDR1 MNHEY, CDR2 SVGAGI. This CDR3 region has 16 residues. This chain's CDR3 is CASSYATKTFGNTIYF. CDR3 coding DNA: TGTGCCAGCAGTTACGCGACTAAGACATTTGGAAACACCATATATTTT.

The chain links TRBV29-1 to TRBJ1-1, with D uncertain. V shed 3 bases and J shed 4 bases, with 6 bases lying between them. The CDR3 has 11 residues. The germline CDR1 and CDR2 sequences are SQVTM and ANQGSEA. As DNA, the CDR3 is TGCAGCGTTGATTACGGCACTGAAGCTTTCTTT. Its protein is CSVDYGTEAFF. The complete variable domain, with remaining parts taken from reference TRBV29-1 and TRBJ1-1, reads SAVISQKPSRDICQRGTSLTIQCQVDSQVTMMFWYRQQPGQSLTLIATANQGSEATYESGFVIDKFPISRPNLTFSTLTVSNMSPEDSSIYLCSVDYGTEAFFGQGTRLTVV.

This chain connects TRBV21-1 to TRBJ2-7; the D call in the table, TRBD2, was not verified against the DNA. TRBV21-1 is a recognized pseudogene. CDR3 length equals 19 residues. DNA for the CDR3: TGTGCCAGCAGCAAAGAGGGCCGGGGAGGGCCTAGCGGACCCTACGAGCAGTACTTC. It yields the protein CASSKEGRGGPSGPYEQYF.

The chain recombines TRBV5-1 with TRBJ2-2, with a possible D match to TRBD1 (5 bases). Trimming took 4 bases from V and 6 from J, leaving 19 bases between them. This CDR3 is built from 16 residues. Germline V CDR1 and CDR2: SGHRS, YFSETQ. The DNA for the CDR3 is TGCGCCAGCAGCCTGAACGGTCCCCAGGGCGCCGGGGAGCTGTTTTTT. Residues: CASSLNGPQGAGELFF.

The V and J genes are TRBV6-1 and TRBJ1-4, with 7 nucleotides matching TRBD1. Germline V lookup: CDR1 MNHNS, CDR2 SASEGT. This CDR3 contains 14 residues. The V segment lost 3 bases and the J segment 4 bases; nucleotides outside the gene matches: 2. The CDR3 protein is CASSEDRFNEKLFF. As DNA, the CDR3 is TGTGCCAGCAGTGAGGACAGGTTTAATGAAAAACTGTTTTTT.

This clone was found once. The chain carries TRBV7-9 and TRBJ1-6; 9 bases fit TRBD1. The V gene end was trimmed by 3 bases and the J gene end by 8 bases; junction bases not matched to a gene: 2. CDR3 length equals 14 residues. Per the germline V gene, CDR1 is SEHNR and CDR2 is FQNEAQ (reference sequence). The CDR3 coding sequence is TGTGCCAGCAGCTTTCGGACAGGGGATTCACCCCTCCACTTT. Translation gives CASSFRTGDSPLHF.